This TCR beta chain is from a study of blood T cells in healthy people across ages. V was clipped by 2 bases and J by 0 bases; unmatched bases: 3. Germline V gene lookup returns CDR1 SGHKS and CDR2 YYEKEE (reference sequence). The length of the CDR3 is 17 residues. PCR was performed a second time for about 7 to 11 cycles using a sample-barcoded 5' primer and a J-beta primer mix. Per sample, CDR3-containing paired-end reads numbered at least 2.5 million. One entry per CDR3 protein, called by TCRdb with MiXCR from the 5' RACE reads. The top ten clones hold approximately 4% of a sample with around 820,000 distinct CDR3 sequences, just under 25% of them seen once. The study isolated at least 6.5 million PBMCs from each sample. These data also formed part of another study, on T cells of mothers and their children. That work states: Nine systemically healthy Caucasian donors: three mothers, six children. The authors detected no persistent microchimeric T cell clones.

The sequenced sample consisted of blood. This chain connects TRBV5-5 to TRBJ2-5; 14 positions agree with TRBD2. The origin of this receptor is a boy younger than 18 in good health. CDR3 DNA: TGTGCCAGCAGCTTAGGGGGACTAGCGGGAGACCAAGAGACCCAGTACTTC. Translated, it gives CASSLGGLAGDQETQYF.